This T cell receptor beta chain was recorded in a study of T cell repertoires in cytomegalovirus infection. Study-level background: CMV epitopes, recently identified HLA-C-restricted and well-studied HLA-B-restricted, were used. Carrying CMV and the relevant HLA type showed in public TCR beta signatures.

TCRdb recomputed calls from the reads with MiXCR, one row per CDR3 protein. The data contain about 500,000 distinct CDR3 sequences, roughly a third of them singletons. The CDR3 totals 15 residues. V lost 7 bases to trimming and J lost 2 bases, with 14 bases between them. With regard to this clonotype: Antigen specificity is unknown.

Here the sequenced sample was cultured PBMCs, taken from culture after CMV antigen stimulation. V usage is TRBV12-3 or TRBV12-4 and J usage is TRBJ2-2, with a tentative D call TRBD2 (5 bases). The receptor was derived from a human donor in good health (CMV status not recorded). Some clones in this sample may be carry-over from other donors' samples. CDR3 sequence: CASTHWTQNTGELFF. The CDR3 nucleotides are TGTGCCAGCACTCATTGGACTCAAAACACCGGGGAGCTGTTTTTT.